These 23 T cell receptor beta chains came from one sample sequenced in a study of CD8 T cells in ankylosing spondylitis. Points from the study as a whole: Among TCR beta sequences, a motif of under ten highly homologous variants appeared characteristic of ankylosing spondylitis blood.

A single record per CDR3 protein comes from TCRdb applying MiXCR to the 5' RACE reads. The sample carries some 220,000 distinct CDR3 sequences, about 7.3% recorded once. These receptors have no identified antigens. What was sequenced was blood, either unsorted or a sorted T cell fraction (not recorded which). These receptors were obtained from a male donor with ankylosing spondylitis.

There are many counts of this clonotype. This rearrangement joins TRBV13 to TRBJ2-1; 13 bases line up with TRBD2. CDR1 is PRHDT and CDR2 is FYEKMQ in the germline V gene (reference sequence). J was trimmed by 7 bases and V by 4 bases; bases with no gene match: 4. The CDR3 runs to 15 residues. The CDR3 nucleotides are TGTGCCAGCAGCTACGGGACTAGCGGGAATAATGAGCAGTTCTTC. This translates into CASSYGTSGNNEQFF.

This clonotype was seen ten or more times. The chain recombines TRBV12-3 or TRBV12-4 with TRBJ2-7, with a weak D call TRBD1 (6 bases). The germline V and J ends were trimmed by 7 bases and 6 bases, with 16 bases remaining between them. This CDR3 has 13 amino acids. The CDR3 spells CASKTGFEAEQYF. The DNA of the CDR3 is TGTGCCAGCAAGACAGGTTTTGAGGCCGAGCAGTACTTC.

CDR3 sequence: CASSQLAGKTQVRENEQFF. CDR3 sequence (DNA): TGTGCCAGCAGCCAATTGGCAGGGAAAACACAGGTCAGGGAAAATGAGCAGTTCTTC. The chain employs TRBV16 and TRBJ2-1, with D tentatively TRBD1 (5 bases). From germline, CDR1 is KGHSY and CDR2 FQNENV. CDR3 size: 19 residues. With 1 base removed from V and 7 bases from J, the gap between germline ends came to 26 bases.

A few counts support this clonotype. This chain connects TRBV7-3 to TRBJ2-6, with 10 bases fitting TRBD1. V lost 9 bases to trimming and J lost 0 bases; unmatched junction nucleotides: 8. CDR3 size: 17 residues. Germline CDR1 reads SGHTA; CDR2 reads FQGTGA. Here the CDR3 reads CARLRDRGPSGANVLTF. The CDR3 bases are TGTGCCAGACTCCGGGACAGGGGACCCTCTGGGGCCAACGTCCTGACTTTC. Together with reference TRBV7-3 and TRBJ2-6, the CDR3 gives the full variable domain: GAGVSQTPSNKVTEKGKYVELRCDPISGHTALYWYRQSLGQGPEFLIYFQGTGAADDSGLPNDRFFAVRPEGSVSTLKIQRTERGDSAVYLCARLRDRGPSGANVLTFGAGSRLTVL.

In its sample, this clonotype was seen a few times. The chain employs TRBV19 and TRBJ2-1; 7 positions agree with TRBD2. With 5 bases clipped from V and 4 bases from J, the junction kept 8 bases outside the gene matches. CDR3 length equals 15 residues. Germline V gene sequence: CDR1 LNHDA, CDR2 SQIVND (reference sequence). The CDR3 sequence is CASSPASGAYNEQFF. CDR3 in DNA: TGTGCCAGTAGTCCTGCTAGCGGAGCGTACAATGAGCAGTTCTTC.

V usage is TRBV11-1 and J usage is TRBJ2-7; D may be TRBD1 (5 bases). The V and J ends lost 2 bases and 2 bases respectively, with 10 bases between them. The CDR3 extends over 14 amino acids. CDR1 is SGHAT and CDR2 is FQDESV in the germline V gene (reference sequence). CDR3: CASSLSSRAYEQYF. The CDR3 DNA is TGTGCCAGCAGCTTAAGCTCCAGGGCCTACGAGCAGTACTTC.

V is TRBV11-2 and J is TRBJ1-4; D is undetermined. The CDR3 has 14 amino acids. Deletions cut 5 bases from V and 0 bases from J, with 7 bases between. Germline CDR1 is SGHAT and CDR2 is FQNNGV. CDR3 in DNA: TGTGCCAGCAGCATCCGGCCAACTAATGAAAAACTGTTTTTT. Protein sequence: CASSIRPTNEKLFF.

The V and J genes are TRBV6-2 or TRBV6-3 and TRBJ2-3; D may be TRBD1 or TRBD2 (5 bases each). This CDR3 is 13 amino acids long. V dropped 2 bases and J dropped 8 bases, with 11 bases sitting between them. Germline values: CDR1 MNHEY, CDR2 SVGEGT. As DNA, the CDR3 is TGTGCCAGCAGTTACGGGGGTGTGGGTACGCAGTATTTT. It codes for CASSYGGVGTQYF.

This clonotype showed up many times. The CDR3 loop reads CASSLRPEQFF. CDR3 bases: TGTGCCAGCAGCTTAAGACCCGAGCAGTTCTTC. The V call is TRBV7-9, the J call TRBJ2-1; D is ambiguous. CDR1 and CDR2 (germline): SEHNR, FQNEAQ (reference sequence). V lost 2 bases and J 10 bases, leaving 6 bases between the germline ends. The CDR3 has 11 amino acids. Based on the CDR3 plus reference TRBV7-9 and TRBJ2-1, the full variable domain is DTGVSQNPRHKITKRGQNVTFRCDPISEHNRLYWYRQTLGQGPEFLTYFQNEAQLEKSRLLSDRFSAERPKGSFSTLEIQRTEQGDSAMYLCASSLRPEQFFGPGTRLTVL.

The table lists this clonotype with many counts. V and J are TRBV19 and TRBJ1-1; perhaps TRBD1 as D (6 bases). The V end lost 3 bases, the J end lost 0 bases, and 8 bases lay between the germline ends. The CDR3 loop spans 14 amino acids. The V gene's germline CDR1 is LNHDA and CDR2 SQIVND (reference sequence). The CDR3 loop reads CASSIDRMNTEAFF. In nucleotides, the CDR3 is TGTGCCAGTAGTATCGACAGGATGAACACTGAAGCTTTCTTT. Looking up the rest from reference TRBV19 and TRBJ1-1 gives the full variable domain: DGGITQSPKYLFRKEGQNVTLSCEQNLNHDAMYWYRQDPGQGLRLIYYSQIVNDFQKGDIAEGYSVSREKKESFPLTVTSAQKNPTAFYLCASSIDRMNTEAFFGQGTRLTVV.

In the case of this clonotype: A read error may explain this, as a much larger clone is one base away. This CDR3 reads CASSMRGGAGAEALF. The DNA of the CDR3 is TGTGCCAGCAGCATGAGGGGGGGCGCTGGTGCTGAAGCTCTCTTT. The chain links TRBV21-1 to TRBJ1-1; TRBD1 is taken as the D call from the table, unchecked against the DNA. TRBV21-1 constitutes a pseudogene. The CDR3 contains 15 residues.

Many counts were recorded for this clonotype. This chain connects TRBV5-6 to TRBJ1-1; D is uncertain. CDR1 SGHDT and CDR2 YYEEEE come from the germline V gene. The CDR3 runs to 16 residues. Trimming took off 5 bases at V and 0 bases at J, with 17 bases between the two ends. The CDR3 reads CASSRNPHKMNTEAFF. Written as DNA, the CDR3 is TGTGCCAGCAGTCGGAACCCCCATAAAATGAACACTGAAGCTTTCTTT. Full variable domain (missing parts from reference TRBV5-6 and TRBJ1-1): DAGVTQSPTHLIKTRGQQVTLRCSPKSGHDTVSWYQQALGQGPQFIFQYYEEEERQRGNFPDRFSGHQFPNYSSELNVNALLLGDSALYLCASSRNPHKMNTEAFFGQGTRLTVV.

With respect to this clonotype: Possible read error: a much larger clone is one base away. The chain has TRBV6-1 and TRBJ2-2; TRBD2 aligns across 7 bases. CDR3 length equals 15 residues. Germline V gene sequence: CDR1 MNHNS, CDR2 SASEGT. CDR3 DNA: TGTACCAGCAGAACGGGCGGGGGGAACACCGGGGAGCTGTTTTTT. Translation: CTSRTGGGNTGELFF.

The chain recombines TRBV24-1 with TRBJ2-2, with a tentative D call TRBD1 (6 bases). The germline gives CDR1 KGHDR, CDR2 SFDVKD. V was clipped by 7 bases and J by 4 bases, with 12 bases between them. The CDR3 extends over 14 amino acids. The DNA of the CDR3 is TGTGCCACCAGCGGACAGAGGACCACCGGGGAGCTGTTTTTT. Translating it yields CATSGQRTTGELFF.

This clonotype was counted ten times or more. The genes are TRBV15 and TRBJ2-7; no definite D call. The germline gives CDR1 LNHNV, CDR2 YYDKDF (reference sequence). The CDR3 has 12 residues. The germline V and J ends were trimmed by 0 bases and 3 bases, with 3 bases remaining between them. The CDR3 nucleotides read TGTGCCACCAGCAGAGACAACTACGAGCAGTACTTC. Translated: CATSRDNYEQYF.

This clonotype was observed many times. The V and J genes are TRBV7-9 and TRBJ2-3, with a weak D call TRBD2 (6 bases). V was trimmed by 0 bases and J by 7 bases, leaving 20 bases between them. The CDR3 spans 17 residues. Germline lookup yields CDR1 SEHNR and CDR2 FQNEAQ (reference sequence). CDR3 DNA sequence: TGTGCCAGCAGCTTAGCGGATAGGGACCCTCGGGGGAATACGCAGTATTTT. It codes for CASSLADRDPRGNTQYF.

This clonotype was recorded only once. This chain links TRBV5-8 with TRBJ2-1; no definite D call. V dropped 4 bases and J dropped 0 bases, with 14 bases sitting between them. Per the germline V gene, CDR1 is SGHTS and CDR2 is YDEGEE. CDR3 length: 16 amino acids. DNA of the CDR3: TGTGCCAGCAGCCCCGGGCTTCCGAGCTCCTACAATGAGCAGTTCTTC. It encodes CASSPGLPSSYNEQFF.

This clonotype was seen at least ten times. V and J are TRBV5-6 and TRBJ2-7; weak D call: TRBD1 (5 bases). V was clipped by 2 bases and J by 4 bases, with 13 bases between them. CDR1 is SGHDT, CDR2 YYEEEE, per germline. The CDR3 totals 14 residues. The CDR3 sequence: CASSLRQGWYEQYF. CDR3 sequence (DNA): TGTGCCAGCAGCTTAAGGCAGGGATGGTACGAGCAGTACTTC.

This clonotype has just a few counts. The DNA of the CDR3 is TGTGCCAGCAGCTTAGTATCGAGACAGAAGCACGGCTACACCTTC. The encoded protein is CASSLVSRQKHGYTF. The chain joins TRBV7-8 to TRBJ1-2; a possible D gene is TRBD1 (5 bases). Germline V lookup: CDR1 SGHVS, CDR2 FQNEAQ. Deletions cut 1 base from V and 8 bases from J, with 17 bases between. The CDR3 is 15 residues long.

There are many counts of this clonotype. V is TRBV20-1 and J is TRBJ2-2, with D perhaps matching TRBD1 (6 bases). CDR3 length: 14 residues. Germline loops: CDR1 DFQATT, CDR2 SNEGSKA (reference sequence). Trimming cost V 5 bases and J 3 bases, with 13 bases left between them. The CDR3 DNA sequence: TGCAGTGCTGATCCGAACAGGGACACCGGGGAGCTGTTTTTT. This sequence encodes CSADPNRDTGELFF.

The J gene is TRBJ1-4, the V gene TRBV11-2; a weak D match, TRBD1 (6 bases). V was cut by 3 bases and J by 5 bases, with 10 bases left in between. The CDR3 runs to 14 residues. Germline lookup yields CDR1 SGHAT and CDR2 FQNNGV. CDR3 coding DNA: TGTGCCAGCAGCTTCGGACAGAACAATGAAAAACTGTTTTTT. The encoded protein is CASSFGQNNEKLFF.

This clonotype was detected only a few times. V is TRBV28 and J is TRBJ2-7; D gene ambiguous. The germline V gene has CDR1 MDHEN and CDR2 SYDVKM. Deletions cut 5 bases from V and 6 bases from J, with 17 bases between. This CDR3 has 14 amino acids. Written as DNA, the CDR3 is TGTGCCAGCAGTCCCTTGGAGATGTTGGGCGAGCAGTACTTC. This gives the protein CASSPLEMLGEQYF.

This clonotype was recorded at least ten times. CDR3 bases: TGTGCCAGCAGCCAAACCGGGGGTTGGAACACTGAAGCTTTCTTT. Translating gives CASSQTGGWNTEAFF. This rearrangement joins TRBV13 to TRBJ1-1; possibly TRBD1 for D (5 bases). The V end lost 5 bases, the J end lost 1 base, and 14 bases lay between the germline ends. The CDR3 length is 15 residues. CDR1 and CDR2 from the germline V gene are PRHDT and FYEKMQ (reference sequence).